The 17 T cell receptor beta chains below all came from one sample that was sequenced in a study of identical twins. TCRdb re-called the 5' RACE reads with MiXCR, one entry per CDR3 protein. The data hold 1.5 million to 2 million distinct CDR3 sequences, with about 30% observed a single time. The sequenced sample was cord blood. These receptors were obtained from a newborn girl in good health.

In its sample, this clonotype was seen a few times. The V and J genes are TRBV9 and TRBJ2-1, with D maybe TRBD2 (6 bases). Looked up from germline, CDR1 is SGDLS and CDR2 is YYNGEE. With 4 bases removed from V and 4 bases from J, the gap between germline ends came to 15 bases. The CDR3 has 15 amino acids. This CDR3 reads CASSPYGSGYNEQFF. CDR3 in DNA: TGTGCCAGCAGCCCCTACGGGAGCGGTTACAATGAGCAGTTCTTC.

This clonotype was counted only a few times. The chain employs TRBV20-1 and TRBJ1-2; weak D call: TRBD1 (6 bases). This CDR3 is built from 14 residues. Germline V CDR1 and CDR2: DFQATT, SNEGSKA (reference sequence). Trimming shortened V by 3 bases and J by 4 bases, and 15 bases separated the two germline ends. The CDR3: CSARDSKGFYGYTF. DNA for the CDR3: TGCAGTGCTAGGGACAGTAAAGGCTTCTATGGCTACACCTTC.

The V and J genes are TRBV20-1 and TRBJ2-7; D unresolved. CDR3 size: 12 residues. Deletions cut 4 bases from V and 2 bases from J, with 9 bases between. The germline V gene has CDR1 DFQATT and CDR2 SNEGSKA (reference sequence). The CDR3 DNA reads as TGCAGTGCTATGGTGAACACCTACGAGCAGTACTTC. Amino acid sequence: CSAMVNTYEQYF.

The J gene is TRBJ2-1, the V gene TRBV20-1, with D unclear. Germline V gene sequence: CDR1 DFQATT, CDR2 SNEGSKA (reference sequence). V dropped 3 bases and J dropped 3 bases, with 12 bases sitting between them. The CDR3 loop spans 14 amino acids. The DNA for the CDR3 is TGCAGTGCTAGCGACCCCGGATTCTACAATGAGCAGTTCTTC. Translated, it gives CSASDPGFYNEQFF.

V is TRBV12-3 or TRBV12-4 and J is TRBJ2-1, with 11 bases lining up with TRBD2. Matching the DNA end better, TRBJ2-7 makes the J call doubtful. This CDR3 is 15 amino acids long. The CDR3 region is CASTLTSGAYNEQYF. CDR3 nucleotide sequence: TGTGCCAGCACTCTGACTAGCGGGGCCTACAATGAGCAGTACTTC.

The rearrangement uses TRBV14 and TRBJ2-7; 13 positions match TRBD2. Germline CDR1 and CDR2: SGHDN and FVKESK. The J segment lost 7 bases and the V segment lost 2 bases, leaving 8 bases of the junction unmatched. The CDR3 consists of 16 residues. CDR3 nucleotides: TGTGCCAGCAGCCAACACCTACTAGCGGGAGGGGGTGAGCAGTACTTC. Protein product: CASSQHLLAGGGEQYF.

This clonotype was seen more than once but under ten times. The V call is TRBV28, the J call TRBJ1-2; unclear D gene. Germline CDR1 reads MDHEN; CDR2 reads SYDVKM. The CDR3 has 14 residues. Between the trimmed V and J ends, which lost 3 bases and 4 bases, there was a span of 12 bases. CDR3 residues: CASSFDRSPYGYTF. The CDR3 DNA follows: TGTGCCAGCAGTTTCGACCGAAGCCCCTATGGCTACACCTTC.

The J gene is TRBJ2-7, the V gene TRBV27; D possibly uses TRBD1 or TRBD2 (5 bases each). V gave up 2 bases and J gave up 7 bases, with 18 bases separating them. CDR1 and CDR2 from the germline V gene are MNHEY and SMNVEV (reference sequence). The CDR3 loop spans 15 amino acids. CDR3 sequence (DNA): TGTGCCAGCAGTTTAGGGGGTATCCCCTACAATGAGCAGTACTTC. Its protein is CASSLGGIPYNEQYF.

This clonotype came up many times. The chain employs TRBV29-1 and TRBJ1-2; 9 bases are shared with TRBD1. CDR1 and CDR2 from the germline V gene are SQVTM and ANQGSEA. With 6 bases clipped from V and 8 bases from J, the junction kept 7 bases outside the gene matches. The CDR3 runs to 12 residues. The CDR3 coding sequence is TGCAGCGTCGTACAGGGGGCGGGAGGCTACACCTTC. Amino acids: CSVVQGAGGYTF.

This chain connects TRBV6-2 or TRBV6-3 to TRBJ2-5, with a tentative D call TRBD2 (6 bases). CDR3 length: 17 residues. The germline V gene has CDR1 MNHEY and CDR2 SVGEGT. V was clipped by 0 bases and J by 1 base, with 15 bases between them. DNA for the CDR3: TGTGCCAGCAGTTACTCGAAATCGGGAGTTATCCAAGAGACCCAGTACTTC. This sequence encodes CASSYSKSGVIQETQYF.

The chain links TRBV6-1 to TRBJ1-1, with 7 bases lining up with TRBD1. Germline values: CDR1 MNHNS, CDR2 SASEGT. The CDR3 is 14 amino acids. V shed 1 base and J 5 bases; nucleotides not matched to a gene: 4. The CDR3, as DNA: TGTGCCAGCAGTGAAGTACAGGGGCTGACTGAAGCTTTCTTT. Translated: CASSEVQGLTEAFF.

Concerning this clonotype itself: This may come from a read error, since a much larger clone is one base off. This chain connects TRBV29-1 to TRBJ2-3; D is uncertain. This CDR3 has 12 residues. Germline CDR1 reads SQVTM; CDR2 reads ANQGSEA. V lost 4 bases and J 2 bases, leaving 7 bases between the germline ends. The CDR3 is CSVGSNTDTQYF. DNA of the CDR3: TGCAGCGTTGGGTCAAACACAGATACGCAGTATTTT.

This clonotype occurred a few times. The chain is built from TRBV5-1 and TRBJ2-3; D remains ambiguous. From germline, CDR1 is SGHRS and CDR2 YFSETQ. Between the trimmed V and J ends, which lost 10 bases and 4 bases, there was a span of 13 bases. This CDR3 has 12 residues. The CDR3 region has the DNA TGCGCCGGGCAGCAACCAGCAGATACGCAGTATTTT. Translated, it gives CAGQQPADTQYF.

This clonotype was recorded a few times. The chain uses TRBV20-1 and TRBJ2-5; 7 bases align to TRBD2. TRBJ2-7 matches the DNA end more closely, so the J call is doubtful. Germline lookup yields CDR1 DFQATT and CDR2 SNEGSKA (reference sequence). The CDR3 loop spans 15 amino acids. The CDR3 region is CSARIVSPWGGEQYF. The CDR3 region has the DNA TGCAGTGCTAGAATTGTCTCTCCCTGGGGGGGCGAGCAGTACTTC.

The chain is built from TRBV2 and TRBJ1-5; D is perhaps TRBD1 (5 bases). Per germline, CDR1 SNHLY and CDR2 FYNNEI. This CDR3 spans 13 amino acids. Trimming took 6 bases from V and 9 from J, leaving 15 bases between them. Written as DNA, the CDR3 is TGTGCCAGCAGCGAGACAGTTTTCCGGCCCCAGCATTTT. Protein sequence: CASSETVFRPQHF.

The V and J genes are TRBV5-6 and TRBJ1-5, with TRBD1 as a possible D gene (6 bases). Trimming cost V 2 bases and J 5 bases, with 14 bases left between them. CDR1 is SGHDT, CDR2 YYEEEE, per germline. This CDR3 comprises 15 residues. CDR3 coding DNA: TGTGCCAGCAGCTTAGGAGGGGGTGTCTATCAGCCCCAGCATTTT. It encodes CASSLGGGVYQPQHF.

V and J are TRBV6-1 and TRBJ1-6; D uncertain. The ends were cut back, 3 bases at V and 4 bases at J, with 7 bases in the middle. The CDR3 is made up of 14 amino acids. The germline V gene has CDR1 MNHNS and CDR2 SASEGT. CDR3 in DNA: TGTGCCAGCAGTGAGAGACAATATAATTCACCCCTCCACTTT. This encodes CASSERQYNSPLHF.